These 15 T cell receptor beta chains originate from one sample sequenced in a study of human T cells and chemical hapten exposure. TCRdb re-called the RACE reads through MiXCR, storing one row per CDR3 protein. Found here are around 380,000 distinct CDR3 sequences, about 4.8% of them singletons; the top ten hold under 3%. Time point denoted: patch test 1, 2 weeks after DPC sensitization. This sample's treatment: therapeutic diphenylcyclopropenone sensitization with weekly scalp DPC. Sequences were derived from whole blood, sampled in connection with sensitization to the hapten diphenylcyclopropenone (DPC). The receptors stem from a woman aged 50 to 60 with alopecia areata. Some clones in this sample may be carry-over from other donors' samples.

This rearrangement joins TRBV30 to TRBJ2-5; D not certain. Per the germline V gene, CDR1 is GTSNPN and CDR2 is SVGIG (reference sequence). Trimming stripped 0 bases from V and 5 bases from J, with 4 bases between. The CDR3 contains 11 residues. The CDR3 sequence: CAWSVRETQYF. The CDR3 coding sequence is TGTGCCTGGAGTGTACGGGAGACCCAGTACTTC.

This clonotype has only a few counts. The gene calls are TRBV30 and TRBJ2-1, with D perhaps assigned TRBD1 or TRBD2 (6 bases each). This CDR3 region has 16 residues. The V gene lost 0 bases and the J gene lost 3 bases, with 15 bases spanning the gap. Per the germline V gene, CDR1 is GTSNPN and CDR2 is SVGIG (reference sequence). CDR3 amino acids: CAWSVRGGPGYNEQFF. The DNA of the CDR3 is TGTGCCTGGAGTGTAAGAGGGGGGCCCGGCTACAATGAGCAGTTCTTC.

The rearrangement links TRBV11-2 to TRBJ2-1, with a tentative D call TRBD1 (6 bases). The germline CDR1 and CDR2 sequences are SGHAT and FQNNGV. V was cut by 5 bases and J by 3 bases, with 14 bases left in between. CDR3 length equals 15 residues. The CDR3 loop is CASSPIRGIYNEQFF. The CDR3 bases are TGTGCCAGCAGCCCAATCAGGGGTATCTACAATGAGCAGTTCTTC.

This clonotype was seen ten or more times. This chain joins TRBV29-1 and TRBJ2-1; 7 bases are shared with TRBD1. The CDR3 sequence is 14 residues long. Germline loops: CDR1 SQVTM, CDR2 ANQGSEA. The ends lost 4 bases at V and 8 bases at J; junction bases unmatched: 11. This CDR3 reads CSVVRVGQVDEQFF. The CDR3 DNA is TGCAGCGTTGTGAGGGTTGGACAGGTGGATGAGCAGTTCTTC.

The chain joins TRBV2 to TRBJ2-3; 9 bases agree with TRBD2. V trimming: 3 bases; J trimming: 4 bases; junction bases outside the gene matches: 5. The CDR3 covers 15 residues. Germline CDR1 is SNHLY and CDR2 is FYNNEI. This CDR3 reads CASSEASGISDTQYF. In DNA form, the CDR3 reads TGTGCCAGCAGTGAGGCTAGCGGGATCTCAGATACGCAGTATTTT. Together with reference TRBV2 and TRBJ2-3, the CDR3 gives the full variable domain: EPEVTQTPSHQVTQMGQEVILRCVPISNHLYFYWYRQILGQKVEFLVSFYNNEISEKSEIFDDQFSVERPDGSNFTLKIRSTKLEDSAMYFCASSEASGISDTQYFGPGTRLTVL.

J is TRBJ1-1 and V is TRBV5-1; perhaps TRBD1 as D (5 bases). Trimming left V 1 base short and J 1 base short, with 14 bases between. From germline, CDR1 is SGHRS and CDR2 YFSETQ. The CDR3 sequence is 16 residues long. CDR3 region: CASSLRGRKGNTEAFF. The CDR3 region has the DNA TGCGCCAGCAGCTTGCGGGGGAGGAAGGGGAACACTGAAGCTTTCTTT. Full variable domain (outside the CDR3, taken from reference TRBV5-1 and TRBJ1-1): KAGVTQTPRYLIKTRGQQVTLSCSPISGHRSVSWYQQTPGQGLQFLFEYFSETQRNKGNFPGRFSGRQFSNSRSEMNVSTLELGDSALYLCASSLRGRKGNTEAFFGQGTRLTVV.

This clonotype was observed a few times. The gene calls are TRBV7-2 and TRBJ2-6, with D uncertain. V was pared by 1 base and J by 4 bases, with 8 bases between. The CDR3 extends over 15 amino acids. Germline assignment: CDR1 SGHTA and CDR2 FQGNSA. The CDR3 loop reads CASSLELGGANVLTF. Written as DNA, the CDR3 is TGTGCCAGCAGCTTAGAGTTAGGAGGGGCCAACGTCCTGACTTTC.

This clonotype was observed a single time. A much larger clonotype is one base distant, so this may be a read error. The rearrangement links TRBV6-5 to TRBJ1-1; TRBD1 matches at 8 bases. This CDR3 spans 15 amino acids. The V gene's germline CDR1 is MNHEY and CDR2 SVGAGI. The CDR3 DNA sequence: TGTGCCGGCAGTTCCTCCGACAGGGGGAACACTGAAGCTTTCTTT. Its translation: CAGSSSDRGNTEAFF.

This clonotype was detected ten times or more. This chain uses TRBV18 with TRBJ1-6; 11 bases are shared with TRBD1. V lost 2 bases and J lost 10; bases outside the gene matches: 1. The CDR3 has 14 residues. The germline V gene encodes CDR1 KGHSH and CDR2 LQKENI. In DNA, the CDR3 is TGTGCCAGCTCACCAGGGACAGGGGGATCACCCCTCCACTTT. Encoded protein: CASSPGTGGSPLHF.

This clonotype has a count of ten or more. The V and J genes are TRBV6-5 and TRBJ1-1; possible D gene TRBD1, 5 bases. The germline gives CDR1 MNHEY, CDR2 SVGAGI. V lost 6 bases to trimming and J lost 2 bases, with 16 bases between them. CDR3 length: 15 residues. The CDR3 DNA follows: TGTGCCAGCAGGCTATTCCGTCAGGGTAACACTGAAGCTTTCTTT. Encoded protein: CASRLFRQGNTEAFF.

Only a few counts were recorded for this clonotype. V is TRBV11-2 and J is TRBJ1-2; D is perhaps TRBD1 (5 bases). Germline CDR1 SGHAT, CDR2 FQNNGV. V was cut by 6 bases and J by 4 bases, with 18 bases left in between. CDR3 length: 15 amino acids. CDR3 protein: CASSSLTGRAYGYTF. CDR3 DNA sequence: TGTGCCAGCAGTTCTCTTACCGGCAGGGCCTATGGCTACACCTTC.

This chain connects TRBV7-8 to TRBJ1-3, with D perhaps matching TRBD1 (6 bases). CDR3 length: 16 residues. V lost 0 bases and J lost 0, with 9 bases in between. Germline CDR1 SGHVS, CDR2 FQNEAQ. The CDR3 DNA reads TGTGCCAGCAGCTTAGCCGGGGGCATCTCTGGAAACACCATATATTTT. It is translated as CASSLAGGISGNTIYF. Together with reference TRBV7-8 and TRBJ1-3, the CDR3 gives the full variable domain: GAGVSQSPRYKVAKRGQDVALRCDPISGHVSLFWYQQALGQGPEFLTYFQNEAQLDKSGLPSDRFFAERPEGSVSTLKIQRTQQEDSAVYLCASSLAGGISGNTIYFGEGSWLTVV.

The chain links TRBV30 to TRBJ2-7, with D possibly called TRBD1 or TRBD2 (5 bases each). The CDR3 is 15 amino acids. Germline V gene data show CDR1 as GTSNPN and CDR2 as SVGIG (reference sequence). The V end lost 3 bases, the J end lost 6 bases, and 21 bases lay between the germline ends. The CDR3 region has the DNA TGTGCCTGGAGCCCCTCCGGGACGGATATTCGCGAGCAGTACTTC. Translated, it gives CAWSPSGTDIREQYF.

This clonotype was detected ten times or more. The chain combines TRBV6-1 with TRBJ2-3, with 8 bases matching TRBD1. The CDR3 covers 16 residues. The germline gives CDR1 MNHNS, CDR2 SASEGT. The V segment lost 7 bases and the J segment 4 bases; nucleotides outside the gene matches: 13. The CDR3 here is CASNPWGRGLSDTQYF. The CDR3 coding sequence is TGTGCCAGCAACCCCTGGGGCAGGGGGCTCTCAGATACGCAGTATTTT.

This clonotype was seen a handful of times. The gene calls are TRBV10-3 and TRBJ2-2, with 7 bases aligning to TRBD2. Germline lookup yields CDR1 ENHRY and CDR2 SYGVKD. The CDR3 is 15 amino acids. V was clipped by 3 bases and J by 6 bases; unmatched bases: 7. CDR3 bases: TGTGCCATCAGTGAAGGACTAGACGGGGCCGGGGAGCTGTTTTTT. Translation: CAISEGLDGAGELFF.